The 17 T cell receptor beta chains below come from one sample, sequenced in a study of cytomegalovirus exposure and HLA in healthy donors. PCR was performed using 60 Vbeta and 13 Jbeta primers. Only in-frame clones appear in the TCRdb table, and some are missing; sequencing was by immunoSEQ multiplex PCR. The sample shows over 150,000 clones, around 75% of them seen only once. Material: PBMCs. Receptors were obtained from a male donor in good health and CMV-seronegative.

Here the CDR3 DNA reads TGTGCCAGCAGTGACAGGGAGGGACGAGCTTTCTTT. Translated, it gives CASSDREGRAFF. The rearrangement links TRBV6-4 to TRBJ1-1, with a possible D match to TRBD1 (5 bases). V gave up 2 bases and J gave up 10 bases, with 11 bases separating them. This CDR3 spans 12 amino acids. Germline CDR1 and CDR2: MRHNA and SNTAGT.

V gene TRBV19 combines with J gene TRBJ1-3; D not resolved. V lost 4 bases and J lost 3, with 10 bases in between. Germline V CDR1 and CDR2: LNHDA, SQIVND (reference sequence). The CDR3 sequence is 14 residues long. Here the CDR3 reads CASSKSGVGNTIYF. CDR3 coding DNA: TGTGCCAGTAGTAAAAGTGGAGTTGGAAACACCATATATTTT.

V and J are TRBV7-9 and TRBJ1-2; 10 bases align to TRBD1. Germline CDR1 SEHNR, CDR2 FQNEAQ (reference sequence). The CDR3 is made up of 14 amino acids. V shed 11 bases, J shed 0 bases, and the junction held 6 bases outside the gene matches. CDR3 nucleotides: TGTGCCGGTGACAGGGGGCTACCTAACTATGGCTACACCTTC. The encoded protein is CAGDRGLPNYGYTF. Variable domain in full (rest from reference TRBV7-9 and TRBJ1-2): DTGVSQNPRHKITKRGQNVTFRCDPISEHNRLYWYRQTLGQGPEFLTYFQNEAQLEKSRLLSDRFSAERPKGSFSTLEIQRTEQGDSAMYLCAGDRGLPNYGYTFGSGTRLTVV.

This clone was seen once. The rearrangement uses TRBV27 and TRBJ2-7; D possibly corresponds to TRBD1 (6 bases). CDR1 and CDR2 (germline): MNHEY, SMNVEV (reference sequence). V was clipped by 6 bases and J by 4 bases, with 19 bases between them. This CDR3 comprises 15 residues. The CDR3 region is CASRDPTGKTYEQYF. The CDR3 DNA reads TGTGCCAGCAGAGATCCAACAGGGAAGACTTACGAGCAGTACTTC.

The rearrangement joins TRBV6-1 to TRBJ2-3; TRBD2 might be the D (5 bases). Germline V CDR1 and CDR2: MNHNS, SASEGT. The V gene lost 5 bases and the J gene lost 8 bases, with 11 bases spanning the gap. The CDR3 has 12 residues. The CDR3 loop reads CASSFSESTQYF. CDR3 nucleotides: TGTGCCAGCAGTTTTAGCGAGTCTACGCAGTATTTT.

The CDR3 DNA follows: TGCGCCAGCAGGAGCTTTGGCGGGTTCTCCACCGGGGAGCTGTTTTTT. Protein product: CASRSFGGFSTGELFF. The chain uses TRBV5-1 and TRBJ2-2, with D possibly being TRBD2 (5 bases). CDR1 is SGHRS and CDR2 is YFSETQ in the germline V gene. This CDR3 spans 16 amino acids. Trimming removed 5 bases at V and 4 bases at J, with 18 bases between.

The V gene is TRBV7-2, the J gene TRBJ1-2; 9 bases are a match to TRBD1. Germline V gene data show CDR1 as SGHTA and CDR2 as FQGNSA. The CDR3 runs to 15 residues. Germline trimming cut 5 bases from V and 5 bases from J; bases unmatched to any gene: 9. Here the CDR3 DNA reads TGTGCCAGCAGCGTTGACAGGGGGAAAAATTATGGCTACACCTTC. Translation gives CASSVDRGKNYGYTF.

V gene TRBV5-5 combines with J gene TRBJ2-7; D unresolved. The CDR3 has 13 amino acids. V gave up 2 bases and J gave up 7 bases, with 13 bases separating them. Per germline, CDR1 SGHKS and CDR2 YYEKEE (reference sequence). The CDR3 loop is CASSFVIGREQYF. The CDR3 coding sequence is TGTGCCAGCAGCTTCGTCATAGGCAGGGAGCAGTACTTC. Combining the CDR3 with reference TRBV5-5 and TRBJ2-7 gives the whole variable domain DAGVTQSPTHLIKTRGQQVTLRCSPISGHKSVSWYQQVLGQGPQFIFQYYEKEERGRGNFPDRFSARQFPNYSSELNVNALLLGDSALYLCASSFVIGREQYFGPGTRLTVT.

This clone was counted between two and nine times. CDR3 loop: CASSHGGAREKLFF. CDR3 DNA: TGTGCCAGCAGTCACGGGGGGGCAAGGGAAAAACTGTTTTTT. The chain combines TRBV6-6 with TRBJ1-4, with D possibly matching TRBD1 (6 bases). Trimming took off 5 bases at V and 8 bases at J, with 15 bases between the two ends. Germline CDR1 MNHNY, CDR2 SVGAGI (reference sequence). This CDR3 is 14 amino acids long.

The chain joins TRBV6-1 to TRBJ2-1; 10 nucleotides line up with TRBD1. V lost 5 bases, J lost 8 bases, and 9 bases stayed unmatched. This CDR3 has 15 residues. The germline V gene encodes CDR1 MNHNS and CDR2 SASEGT. DNA for the CDR3: TGTGCCAGCAGTCAACCGGGACAGGGGAGGGATGAGCAGTTCTTC. Its translation is CASSQPGQGRDEQFF.

This rearrangement joins TRBV2 to TRBJ2-7, with a weak D call TRBD2 (5 bases). This CDR3 has 13 amino acids. Germline CDR1 is SNHLY and CDR2 is FYNNEI. The V and J ends lost 7 bases and 7 bases respectively, with 17 bases between them. The CDR3 spells CASKRTPPGEQYF. For the CDR3, the DNA is TGTGCCAGCAAGAGGACTCCCCCGGGGGAGCAGTACTTC.

The chain uses TRBV6-5 and TRBJ2-2; the match to TRBD2 covers 7 bases. The trim removed 3 bases at V and 6 bases at J, leaving 7 bases unmatched. Germline V gives CDR1 MNHEY, CDR2 SVGAGI. The CDR3 totals 15 residues. The CDR3 here is CASSYRSGGAGELFF. CDR3 in DNA: TGTGCCAGCAGTTATAGGTCTGGGGGGGCCGGGGAGCTGTTTTTT.

This clone has just a few counts. V and J are TRBV5-5 and TRBJ2-1; a weak D match, TRBD2 (5 bases). CDR1 and CDR2 from the germline V gene are SGHKS and YYEKEE (reference sequence). Trimming stripped 7 bases from V and 5 bases from J, with 19 bases between. There are 15 residues in the CDR3. The CDR3 spells CASGAGLLEHNEQFF. Written as DNA, the CDR3 is TGTGCCAGCGGCGCCGGACTTCTAGAACACAATGAGCAGTTCTTC.

The chain employs TRBV7-3 and TRBJ2-4; 11 bases are a match to TRBD1. The CDR3 contains 16 residues. The germline CDR1 and CDR2 sequences are SGHTA and FQGTGA. The J segment lost 9 bases and the V segment lost 2 bases, leaving 9 bases of the junction unmatched. The CDR3 nucleotides are TGTGCCAGCAGCTTATACGGGACAGGGGGGTTGAGCATTCAGTACTTC. Protein: CASSLYGTGGLSIQYF.

This sequence joins TRBV5-1 and TRBJ2-2; perhaps TRBD2 as D (6 bases). The germline CDR1 and CDR2 sequences are SGHRS and YFSETQ. Trimming pared 6 bases from V and 4 bases from J, leaving 19 bases between. The CDR3 has 16 residues. The CDR3 spells CASTPTAGLGTGELFF. CDR3 bases: TGCGCCAGCACGCCAACGGCGGGGCTCGGCACCGGGGAGCTGTTTTTT.

The chain links TRBV7-9 to TRBJ2-1; 7 nucleotides line up with TRBD2. V lost 1 base and J lost 12; bases outside the gene matches: 15. CDR1 is SEHNR and CDR2 is FQNEAQ in the germline V gene (reference sequence). The CDR3 loop spans 16 amino acids. Here the CDR3 reads CASSLETRGTSGGQFF. CDR3 coding DNA: TGTGCCAGCAGCTTAGAGACTCGGGGGACTTCGGGGGGGCAGTTCTTC.

The gene calls are TRBV7-3 and TRBJ2-1; unclear D gene. V lost 2 bases to trimming and J lost 0 bases, with 8 bases between them. Germline-derived CDR1 and CDR2 are SGHTA and FQGTGA. The CDR3 totals 15 residues. CDR3 sequence reads: CASSLRRSSYNEQFF. DNA of the CDR3: TGTGCCAGCAGCTTACGGCGGAGCTCCTACAATGAGCAGTTCTTC.